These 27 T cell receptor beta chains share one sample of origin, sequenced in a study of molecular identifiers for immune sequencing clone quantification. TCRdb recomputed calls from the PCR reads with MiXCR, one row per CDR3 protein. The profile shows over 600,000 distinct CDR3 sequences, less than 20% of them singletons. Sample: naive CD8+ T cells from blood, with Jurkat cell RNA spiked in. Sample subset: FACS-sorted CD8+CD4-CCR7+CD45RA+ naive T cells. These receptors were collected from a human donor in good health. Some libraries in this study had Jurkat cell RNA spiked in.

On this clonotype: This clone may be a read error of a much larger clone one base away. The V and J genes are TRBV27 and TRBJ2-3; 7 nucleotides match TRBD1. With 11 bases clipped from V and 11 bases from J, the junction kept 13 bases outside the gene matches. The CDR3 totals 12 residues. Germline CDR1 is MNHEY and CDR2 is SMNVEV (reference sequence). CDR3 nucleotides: TGTGCCGTGAGGGGACAGAGTGTGATGCAGTATTTT. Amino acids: CAVRGQSVMQYF.

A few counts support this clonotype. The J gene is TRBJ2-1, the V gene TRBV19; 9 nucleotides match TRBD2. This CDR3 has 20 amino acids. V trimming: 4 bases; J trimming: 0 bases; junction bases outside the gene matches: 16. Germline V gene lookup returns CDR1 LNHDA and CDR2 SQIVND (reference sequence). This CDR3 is CASSSHDIPLAGNSYNEQFF. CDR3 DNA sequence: TGTGCCAGTAGTAGCCACGATATCCCCCTAGCGGGAAACTCCTACAATGAGCAGTTCTTC.

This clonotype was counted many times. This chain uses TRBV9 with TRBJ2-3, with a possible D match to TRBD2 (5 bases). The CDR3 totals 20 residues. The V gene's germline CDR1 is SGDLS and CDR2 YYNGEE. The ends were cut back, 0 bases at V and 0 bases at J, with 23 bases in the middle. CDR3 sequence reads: CASSVVPLDWLETSTDTQYF. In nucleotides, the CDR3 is TGTGCCAGCAGCGTAGTGCCCCTGGACTGGCTAGAAACTAGCACAGATACGCAGTATTTT.

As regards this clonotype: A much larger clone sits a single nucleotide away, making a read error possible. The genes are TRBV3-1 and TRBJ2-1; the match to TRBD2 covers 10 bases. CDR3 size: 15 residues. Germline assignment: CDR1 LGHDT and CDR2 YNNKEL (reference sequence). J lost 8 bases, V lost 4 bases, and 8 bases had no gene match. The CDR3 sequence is CASSREGTSVDEQFF. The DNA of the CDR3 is TGTGCCAGCAGCCGAGAAGGGACTAGCGTGGATGAGCAGTTCTTC.

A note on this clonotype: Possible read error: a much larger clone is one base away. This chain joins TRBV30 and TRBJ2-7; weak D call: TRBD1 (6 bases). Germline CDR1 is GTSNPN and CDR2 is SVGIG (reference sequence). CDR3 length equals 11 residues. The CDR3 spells CARSVGGEQYF. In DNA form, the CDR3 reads TGTGCCCGGAGTGTAGGGGGCGAGCAGTACTTC.

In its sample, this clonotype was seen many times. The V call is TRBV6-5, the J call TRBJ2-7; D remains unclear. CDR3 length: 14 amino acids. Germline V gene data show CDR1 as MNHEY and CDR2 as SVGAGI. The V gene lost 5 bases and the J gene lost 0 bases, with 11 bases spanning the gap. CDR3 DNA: TGTGCCAGCAGTGCGCAAGTGAGCTCCTACGAGCAGTACTTC. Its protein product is CASSAQVSSYEQYF.

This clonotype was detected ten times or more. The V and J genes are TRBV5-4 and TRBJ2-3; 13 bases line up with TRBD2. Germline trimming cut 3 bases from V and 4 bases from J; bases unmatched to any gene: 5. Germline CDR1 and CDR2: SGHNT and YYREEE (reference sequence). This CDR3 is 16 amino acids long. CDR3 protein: CASSSGLAGVADTQYF. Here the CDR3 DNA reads TGTGCCAGCAGCTCCGGACTAGCGGGGGTAGCAGATACGCAGTATTTT.

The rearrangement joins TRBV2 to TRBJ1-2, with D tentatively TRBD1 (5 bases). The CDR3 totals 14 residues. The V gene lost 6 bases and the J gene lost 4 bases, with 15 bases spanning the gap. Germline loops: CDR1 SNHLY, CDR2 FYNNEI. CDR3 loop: CASSNGTVFYGYTF. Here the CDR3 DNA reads TGTGCCAGCAGCAACGGGACGGTTTTCTATGGCTACACCTTC.

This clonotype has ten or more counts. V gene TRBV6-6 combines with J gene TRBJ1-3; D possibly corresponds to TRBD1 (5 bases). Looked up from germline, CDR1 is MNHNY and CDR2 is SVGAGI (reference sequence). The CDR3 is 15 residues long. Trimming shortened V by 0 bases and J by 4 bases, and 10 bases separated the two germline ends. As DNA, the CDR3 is TGTGCCAGCAGTTACTCGATGGGGCCCGGAAACACCATATATTTT. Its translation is CASSYSMGPGNTIYF.

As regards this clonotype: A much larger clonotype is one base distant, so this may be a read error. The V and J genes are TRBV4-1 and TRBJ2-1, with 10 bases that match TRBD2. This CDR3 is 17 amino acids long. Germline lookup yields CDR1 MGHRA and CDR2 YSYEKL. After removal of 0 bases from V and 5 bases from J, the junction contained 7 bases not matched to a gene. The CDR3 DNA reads TGCGCCAGCAGCCAAGATGGGGCTAGCGGGAGAGACAATGAGCAGTTCTTC. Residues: CASSQDGASGRDNEQFF.

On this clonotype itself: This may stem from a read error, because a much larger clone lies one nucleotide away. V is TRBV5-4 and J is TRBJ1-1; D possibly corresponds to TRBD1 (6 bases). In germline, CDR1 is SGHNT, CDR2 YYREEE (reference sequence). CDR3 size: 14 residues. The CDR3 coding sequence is TGTGTCAGCGGAAACAGGGAGTCGGTGACTGAAGCTTTCTTT. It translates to CVSGNRESVTEAFF.

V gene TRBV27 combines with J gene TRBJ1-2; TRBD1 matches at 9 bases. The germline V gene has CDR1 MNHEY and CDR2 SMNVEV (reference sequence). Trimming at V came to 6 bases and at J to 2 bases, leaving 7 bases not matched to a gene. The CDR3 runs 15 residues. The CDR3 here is CASSKQGAANYGYTF. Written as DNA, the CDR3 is TGTGCCAGCAGCAAACAGGGGGCTGCGAACTATGGCTACACCTTC.

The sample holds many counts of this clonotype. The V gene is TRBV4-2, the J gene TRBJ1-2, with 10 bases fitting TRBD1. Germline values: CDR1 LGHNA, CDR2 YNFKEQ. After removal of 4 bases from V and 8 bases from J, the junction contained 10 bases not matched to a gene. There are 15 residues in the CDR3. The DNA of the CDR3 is TGTGCCAGCAGCCCTCTTGGGACAGGGGTTGTAGGCTACACCTTC. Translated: CASSPLGTGVVGYTF.

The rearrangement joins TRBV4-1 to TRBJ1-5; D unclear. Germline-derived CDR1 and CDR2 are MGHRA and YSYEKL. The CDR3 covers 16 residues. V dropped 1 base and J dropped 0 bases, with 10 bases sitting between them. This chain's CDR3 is CASSQAATYSNQPQHF. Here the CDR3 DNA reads TGCGCCAGCAGCCAAGCCGCAACGTATAGCAATCAGCCCCAGCATTTT.

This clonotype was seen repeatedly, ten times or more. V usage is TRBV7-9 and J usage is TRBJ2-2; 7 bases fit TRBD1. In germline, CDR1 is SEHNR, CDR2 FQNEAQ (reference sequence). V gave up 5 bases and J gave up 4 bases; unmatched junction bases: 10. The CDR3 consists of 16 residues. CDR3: CASSRLEGARTGELFF. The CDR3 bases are TGTGCCAGCAGCCGACTTGAGGGGGCGCGCACCGGGGAGCTGTTTTTT.

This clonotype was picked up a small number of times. DNA of the CDR3: TGTGCCAGCAGCCAAGGGGTCTCCACAATGTTTAATTCACCCCTCCACTTT. It yields the protein CASSQGVSTMFNSPLHF. The chain recombines TRBV3-1 with TRBJ1-6; D remains ambiguous. Trimming pared 1 base from V and 6 bases from J, leaving 16 bases between. The CDR3 has 17 amino acids. Germline lookup yields CDR1 LGHDT and CDR2 YNNKEL (reference sequence).

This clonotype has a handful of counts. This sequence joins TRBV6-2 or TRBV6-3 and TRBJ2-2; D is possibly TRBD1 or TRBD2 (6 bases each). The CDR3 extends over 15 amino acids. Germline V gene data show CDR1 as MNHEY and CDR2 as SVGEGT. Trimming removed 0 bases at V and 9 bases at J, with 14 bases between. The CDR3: CASSYSGGPVRELFF. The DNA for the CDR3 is TGTGCCAGCAGTTACTCGGGGGGCCCTGTCAGGGAGCTGTTTTTT.

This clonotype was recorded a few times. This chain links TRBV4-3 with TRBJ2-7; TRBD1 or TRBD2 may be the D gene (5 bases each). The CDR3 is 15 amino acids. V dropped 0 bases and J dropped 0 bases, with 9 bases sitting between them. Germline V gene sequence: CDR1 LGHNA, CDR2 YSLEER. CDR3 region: CASSQDGAASYEQYF. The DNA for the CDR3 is TGCGCCAGCAGCCAAGACGGGGCGGCCTCCTACGAGCAGTACTTC.

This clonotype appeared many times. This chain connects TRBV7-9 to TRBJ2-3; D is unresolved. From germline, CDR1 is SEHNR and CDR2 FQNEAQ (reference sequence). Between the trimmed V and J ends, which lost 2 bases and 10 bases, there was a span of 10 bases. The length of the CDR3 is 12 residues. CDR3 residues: CASSLTSEAQYF. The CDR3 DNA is TGTGCCAGCAGCTTAACCTCCGAGGCGCAGTATTTT.

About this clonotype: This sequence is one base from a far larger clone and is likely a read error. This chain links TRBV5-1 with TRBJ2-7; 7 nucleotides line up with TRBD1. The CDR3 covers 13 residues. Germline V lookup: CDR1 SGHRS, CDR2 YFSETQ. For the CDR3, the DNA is TGCGCCAGCAGCTGGGGGACAGCCTACAAGCAGTACTTC. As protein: CASSWGTAYKQYF.

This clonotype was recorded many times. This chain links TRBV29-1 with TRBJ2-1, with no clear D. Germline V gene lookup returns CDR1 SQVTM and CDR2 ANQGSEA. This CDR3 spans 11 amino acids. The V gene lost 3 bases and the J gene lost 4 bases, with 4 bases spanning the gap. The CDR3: CSVDTYNEQFF. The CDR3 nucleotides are TGCAGCGTTGACACTTACAATGAGCAGTTCTTC.

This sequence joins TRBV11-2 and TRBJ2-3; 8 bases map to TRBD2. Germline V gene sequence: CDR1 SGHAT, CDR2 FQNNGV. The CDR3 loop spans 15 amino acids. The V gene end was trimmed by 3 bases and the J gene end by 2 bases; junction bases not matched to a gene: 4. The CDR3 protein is CASSLISGATDTQYF. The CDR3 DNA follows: TGTGCCAGCAGCTTGATTAGCGGGGCCACAGATACGCAGTATTTT.

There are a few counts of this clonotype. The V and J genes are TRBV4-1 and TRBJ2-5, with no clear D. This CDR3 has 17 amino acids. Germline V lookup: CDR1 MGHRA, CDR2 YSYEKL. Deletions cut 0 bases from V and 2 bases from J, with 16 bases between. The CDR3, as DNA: TGCGCCAGCAGCCAAGACTCGTCAACTTTGGGGCAAGAGACCCAGTACTTC. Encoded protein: CASSQDSSTLGQETQYF.

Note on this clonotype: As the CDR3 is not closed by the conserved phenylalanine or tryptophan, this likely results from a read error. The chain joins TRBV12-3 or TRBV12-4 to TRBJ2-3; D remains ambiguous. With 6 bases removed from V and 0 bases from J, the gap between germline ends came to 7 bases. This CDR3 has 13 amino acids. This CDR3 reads CASRFSSTDTQYL. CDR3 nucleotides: TGTGCCAGCAGGTTCTCAAGCACAGATACGCAGTATCTT.

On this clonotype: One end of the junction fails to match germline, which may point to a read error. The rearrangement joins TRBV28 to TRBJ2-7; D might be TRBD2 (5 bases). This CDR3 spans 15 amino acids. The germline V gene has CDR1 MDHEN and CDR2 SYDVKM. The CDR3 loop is CASSFYSGPLYEQCF. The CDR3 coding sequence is TGTGCCAGCAGTTTTTACAGCGGACCCCTCTACGAGCAGTGCTTC.

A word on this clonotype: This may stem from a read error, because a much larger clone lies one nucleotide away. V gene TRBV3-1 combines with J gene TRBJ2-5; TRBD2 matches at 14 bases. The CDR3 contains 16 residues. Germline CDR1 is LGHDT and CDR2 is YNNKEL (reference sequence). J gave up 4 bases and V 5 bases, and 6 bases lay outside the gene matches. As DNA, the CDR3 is TGTGCCAGCAGCAGGGGACTAGCGGGAGTTCGAGAGACCCAGTACTTC. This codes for CASSRGLAGVRETQYF.

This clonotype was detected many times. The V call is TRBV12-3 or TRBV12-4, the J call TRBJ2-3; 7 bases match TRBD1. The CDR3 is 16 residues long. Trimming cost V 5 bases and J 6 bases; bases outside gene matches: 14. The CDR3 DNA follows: TGTGCCAGCAGTCCCTGGCTCGAGGGGGCGCGCGATACGCAGTATTTT. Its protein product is CASSPWLEGARDTQYF.